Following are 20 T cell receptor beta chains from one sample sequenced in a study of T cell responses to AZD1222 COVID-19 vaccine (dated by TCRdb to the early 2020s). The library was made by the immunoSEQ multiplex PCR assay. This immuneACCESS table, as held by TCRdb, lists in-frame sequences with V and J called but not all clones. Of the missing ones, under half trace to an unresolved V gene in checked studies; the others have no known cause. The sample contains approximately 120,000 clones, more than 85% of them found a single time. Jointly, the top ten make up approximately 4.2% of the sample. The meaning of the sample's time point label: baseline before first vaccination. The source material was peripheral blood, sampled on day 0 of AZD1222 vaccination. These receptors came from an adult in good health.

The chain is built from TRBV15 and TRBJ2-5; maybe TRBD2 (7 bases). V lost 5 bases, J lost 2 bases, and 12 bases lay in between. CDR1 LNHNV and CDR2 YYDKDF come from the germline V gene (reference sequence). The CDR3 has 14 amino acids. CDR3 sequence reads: CATSWGGPQETQYF. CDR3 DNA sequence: TGTGCCACCAGCTGGGGGGGGCCTCAAGAGACCCAGTACTTC.

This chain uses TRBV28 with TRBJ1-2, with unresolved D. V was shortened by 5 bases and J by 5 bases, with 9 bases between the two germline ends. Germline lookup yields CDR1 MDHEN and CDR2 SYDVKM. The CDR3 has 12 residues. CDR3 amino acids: CASSDHGYGYTF. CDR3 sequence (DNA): TGTGCCAGCAGTGACCACGGGTATGGCTACACCTTC.

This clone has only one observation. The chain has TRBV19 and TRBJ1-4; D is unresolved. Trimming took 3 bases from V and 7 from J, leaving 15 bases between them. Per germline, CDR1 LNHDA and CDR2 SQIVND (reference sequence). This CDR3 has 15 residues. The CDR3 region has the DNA TGTGCCAGTAGTATTCTTTTTGGCGGGAGTGAAAAACTGTTTTTT. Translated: CASSILFGGSEKLFF.

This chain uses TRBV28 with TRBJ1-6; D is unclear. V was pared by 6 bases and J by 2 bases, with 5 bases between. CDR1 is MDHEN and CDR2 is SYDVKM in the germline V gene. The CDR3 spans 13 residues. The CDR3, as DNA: TGTGCCAGCAGAGGCCCCTATAATTCACCCCTCCACTTT. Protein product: CASRGPYNSPLHF.

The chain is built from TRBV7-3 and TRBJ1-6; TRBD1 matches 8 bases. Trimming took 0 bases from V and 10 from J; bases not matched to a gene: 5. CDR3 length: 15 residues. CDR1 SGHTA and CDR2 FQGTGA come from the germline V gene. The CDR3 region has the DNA TGTGCCAGCAGCTTAACACAGGGGGTTGGATCACCCCTCCACTTT. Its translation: CASSLTQGVGSPLHF.

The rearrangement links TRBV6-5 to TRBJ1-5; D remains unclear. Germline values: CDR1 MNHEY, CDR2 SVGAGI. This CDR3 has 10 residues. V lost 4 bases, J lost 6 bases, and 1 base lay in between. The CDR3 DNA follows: TGTGCCAGCAGTTTTCAGCCCCAGCATTTT. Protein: CASSFQPQHF.

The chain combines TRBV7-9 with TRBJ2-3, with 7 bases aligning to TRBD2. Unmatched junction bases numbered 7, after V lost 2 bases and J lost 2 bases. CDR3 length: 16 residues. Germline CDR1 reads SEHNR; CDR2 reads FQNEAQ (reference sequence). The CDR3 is CASSLSGGVTTDTQYF. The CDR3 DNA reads TGTGCCAGCAGCTTATCTGGGGGGGTCACCACAGATACGCAGTATTTT. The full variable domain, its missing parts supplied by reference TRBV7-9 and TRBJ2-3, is DTGVSQNPRHKITKRGQNVTFRCDPISEHNRLYWYRQTLGQGPEFLTYFQNEAQLEKSRLLSDRFSAERPKGSFSTLEIQRTEQGDSAMYLCASSLSGGVTTDTQYFGPGTRLTVL.

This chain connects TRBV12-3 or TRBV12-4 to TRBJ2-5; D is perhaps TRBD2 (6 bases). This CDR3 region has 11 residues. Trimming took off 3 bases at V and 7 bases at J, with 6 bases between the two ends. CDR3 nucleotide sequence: TGTGCCAGCAGTTTCGGGGGGACCCAGTACTTC. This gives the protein CASSFGGTQYF.

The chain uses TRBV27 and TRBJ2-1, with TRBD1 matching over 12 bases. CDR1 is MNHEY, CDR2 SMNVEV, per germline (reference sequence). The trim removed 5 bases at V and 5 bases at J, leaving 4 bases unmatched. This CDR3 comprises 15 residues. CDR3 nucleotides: TGTGCCAGCAGTCCCGGGACAGGGGGCAACAATGAGCAGTTCTTC. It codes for CASSPGTGGNNEQFF.

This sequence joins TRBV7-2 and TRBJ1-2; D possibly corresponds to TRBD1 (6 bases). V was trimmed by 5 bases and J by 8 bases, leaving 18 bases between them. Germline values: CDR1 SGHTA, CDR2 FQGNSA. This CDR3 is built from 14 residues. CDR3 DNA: TGTGCCAGCAGCGAAAAAACAGGGTCTTGGGGCTACACCTTC. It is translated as CASSEKTGSWGYTF.

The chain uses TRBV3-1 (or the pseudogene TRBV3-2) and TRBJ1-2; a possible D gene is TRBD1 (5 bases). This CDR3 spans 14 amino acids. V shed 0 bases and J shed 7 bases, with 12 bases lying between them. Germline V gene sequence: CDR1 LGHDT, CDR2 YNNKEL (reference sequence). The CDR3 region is CASSQDKRGPGYTF. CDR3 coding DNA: TGTGCCAGCAGCCAAGATAAAAGGGGCCCTGGCTACACCTTC.

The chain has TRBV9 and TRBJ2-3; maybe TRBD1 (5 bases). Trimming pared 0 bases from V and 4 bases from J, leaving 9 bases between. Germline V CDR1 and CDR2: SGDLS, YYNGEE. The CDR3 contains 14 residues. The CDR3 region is CASSVAARADTQYF. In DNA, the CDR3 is TGTGCCAGCAGCGTAGCGGCCAGGGCAGATACGCAGTATTTT. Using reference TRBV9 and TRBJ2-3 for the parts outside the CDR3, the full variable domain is DSGVTQTPKHLITATGQRVTLRCSPRSGDLSVYWYQQSLDQGLQFLIQYYNGEERAKGNILERFSAQQFPDLHSELNLSSLELGDSALYFCASSVAARADTQYFGPGTRLTVL.

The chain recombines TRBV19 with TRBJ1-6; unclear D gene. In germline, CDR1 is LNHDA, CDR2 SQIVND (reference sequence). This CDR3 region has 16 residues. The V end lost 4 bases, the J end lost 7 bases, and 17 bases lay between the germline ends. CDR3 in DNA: TGTGCCAGTAGTACTCCCCCGGGAACGGACAATTCACCCCTCCACTTT. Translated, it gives CASSTPPGTDNSPLHF.

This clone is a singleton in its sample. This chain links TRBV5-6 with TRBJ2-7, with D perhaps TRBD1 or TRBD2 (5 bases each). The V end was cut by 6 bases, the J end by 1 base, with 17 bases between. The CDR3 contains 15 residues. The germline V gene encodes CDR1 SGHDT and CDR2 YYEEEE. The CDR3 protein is CASTGWLAKSYEQYF. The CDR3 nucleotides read TGTGCCAGCACAGGGTGGCTAGCCAAATCCTACGAGCAGTACTTC.

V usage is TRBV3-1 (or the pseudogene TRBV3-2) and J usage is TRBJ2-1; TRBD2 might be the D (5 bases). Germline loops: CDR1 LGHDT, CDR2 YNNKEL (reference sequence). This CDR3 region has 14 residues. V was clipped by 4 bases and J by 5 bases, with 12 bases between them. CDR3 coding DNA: TGTGCCAGCAGCCCCCCCGGACTTGACAATGAGCAGTTCTTC. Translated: CASSPPGLDNEQFF.

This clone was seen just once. The CDR3: CASSRNRDILMNTEAFF. The CDR3 DNA sequence: TGTGCCAGCTCAAGAAACCGGGACATACTCATGAACACTGAAGCTTTCTTT. V usage is TRBV18 and J usage is TRBJ1-1; weak D call: TRBD1 (6 bases). This CDR3 has 17 residues. V was cut by 5 bases and J by 0 bases, with 19 bases left in between. The V gene's germline CDR1 is KGHSH and CDR2 LQKENI.

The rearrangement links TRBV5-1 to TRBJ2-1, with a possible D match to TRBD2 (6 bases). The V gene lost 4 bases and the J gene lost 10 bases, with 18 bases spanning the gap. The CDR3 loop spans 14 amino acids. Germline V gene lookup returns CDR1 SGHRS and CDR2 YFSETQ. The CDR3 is CASSLGRPFREQFF. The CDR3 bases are TGCGCCAGCAGCCTCGGGAGACCCTTCAGAGAGCAGTTCTTC.

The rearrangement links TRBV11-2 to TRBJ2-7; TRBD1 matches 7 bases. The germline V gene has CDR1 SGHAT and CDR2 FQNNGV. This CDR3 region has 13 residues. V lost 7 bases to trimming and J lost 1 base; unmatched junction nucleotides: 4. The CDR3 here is CASIETGSYEQYF. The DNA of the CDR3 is TGTGCCAGCATCGAGACAGGGTCCTACGAGCAGTACTTC.

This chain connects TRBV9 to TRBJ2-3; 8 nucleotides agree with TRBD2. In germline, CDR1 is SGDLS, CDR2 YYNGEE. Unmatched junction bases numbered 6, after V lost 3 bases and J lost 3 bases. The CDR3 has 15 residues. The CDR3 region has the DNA TGTGCCAGCAGCGCCCGGGGGGGTCGGACAGATACGCAGTATTTT. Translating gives CASSARGGRTDTQYF.

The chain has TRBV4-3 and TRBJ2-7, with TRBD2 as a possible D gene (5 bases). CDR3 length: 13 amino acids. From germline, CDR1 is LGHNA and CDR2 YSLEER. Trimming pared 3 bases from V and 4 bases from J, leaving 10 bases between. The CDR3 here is CASSQGVGYEQYF. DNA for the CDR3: TGCGCCAGCAGCCAGGGAGTAGGATACGAGCAGTACTTC.